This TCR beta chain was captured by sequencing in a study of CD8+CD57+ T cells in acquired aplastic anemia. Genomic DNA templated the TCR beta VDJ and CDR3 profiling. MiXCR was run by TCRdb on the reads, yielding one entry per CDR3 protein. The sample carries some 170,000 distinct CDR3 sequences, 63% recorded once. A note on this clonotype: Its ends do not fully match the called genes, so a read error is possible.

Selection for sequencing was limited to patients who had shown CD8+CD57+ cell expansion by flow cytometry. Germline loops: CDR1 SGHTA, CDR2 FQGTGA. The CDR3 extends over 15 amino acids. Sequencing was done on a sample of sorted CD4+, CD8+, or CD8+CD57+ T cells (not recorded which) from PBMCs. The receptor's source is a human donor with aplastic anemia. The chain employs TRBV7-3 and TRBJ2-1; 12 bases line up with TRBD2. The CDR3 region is CSGDSGLAGPNEQFF. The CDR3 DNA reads TGCAGCGGGGACAGTGGACTAGCGGGGCCGAATGAGCAGTTCTTC.